Here is one T cell receptor (beta chain) with its context. What it binds is unknown. The junction departs from the called germline gene at one end, perhaps through a read error. The sample has other DNA sequences that encode this CDR3 too. This entry is derived from a study of cytomegalovirus exposure and HLA in healthy donors. Study-level background: The 120 validation repertoires, a later analysis reported, used the same platform as the approximately 730 repertoires from the first cohort. General observations from the study: It was reported that the classifier diagnosed cytomegalovirus status with high specificity and sensitivity in both the original and validation cohorts.

Only in-frame clones appear in the TCRdb table, and some are missing; sequencing was by immunoSEQ multiplex PCR. Here the sample spans under 350,000 clones, approximately 86% being singletons. Germline lookup yields CDR1 KGHSH and CDR2 LQKENI. The CDR3 is 14 amino acids. The V and J genes are TRBV18 and TRBJ2-3; 9 positions agree with TRBD1. This TCR was recovered from a woman aged 18-30 years in good health and CMV-seronegative. The sequencing input was PBMCs. In nucleotides, the CDR3 is TGTGCTAGCTCACCGGGACAGGGAGCGGATACGCAGTATTTT. It yields the protein CASSPGQGADTQYF.